Listed here is a single TCR beta chain. This sample stems from a study of cytomegalovirus exposure and HLA in healthy donors. Researchers ran the PCR with 60 Vbeta and 13 Jbeta primers. Here immunoSEQ multiplex PCR was the method, and the copy in TCRdb shows in-frame clones only, minus some. The data hold about 200,000 clones, with 65% to 90% observed a single time. This CDR3 has 16 residues. The germline V gene has CDR1 MGHRA and CDR2 YSYEKL. V gave up 4 bases and J gave up 0 bases; unmatched junction bases: 4. The sequence derives from a woman in her 50s in good health and CMV-seronegative. The sequencing input was PBMCs. The rearrangement uses TRBV4-1 and TRBJ1-5; 9 bases line up with TRBD1. The CDR3 here is CASSPGTGNSNQPQHF. Written as DNA, the CDR3 is TGCGCCAGCAGCCCGGGGACAGGGAATAGCAATCAGCCCCAGCATTTT.